The 5 T cell receptor beta chains below were found in one sample sequenced in a study of blood T cell repertoires in COVID-19. Some clones are missing from TCRdb's copy, which holds only in-frame ones; the method was immunoSEQ multiplex PCR. Here the sample spans under 65,000 clones, roughly 82% being singletons. The specimen sequenced was peripheral blood. The receptors come from a woman between 55 and 75 years old with acute or convalescent COVID-19.

This clone was found a few times. This chain joins TRBV7-9 and TRBJ2-1, with 7 bases fitting TRBD2. This CDR3 has 15 amino acids. V gave up 4 bases and J gave up 8 bases; unmatched junction bases: 11. In germline, CDR1 is SEHNR, CDR2 FQNEAQ (reference sequence). The DNA for the CDR3 is TGTGCCAGCAGCTCCCGGGAGGCCAACCGGGATGAGCAGTTCTTC. Its translation is CASSSREANRDEQFF.

Worth noting for this clone: This sequence may be a read error, since a much larger clone differs from it by one base. The chain is built from TRBV6-6 and TRBJ1-5; 7 bases match TRBD1. The CDR3 runs to 13 residues. From germline, CDR1 is MNHNY and CDR2 SVGAGI (reference sequence). V shed 5 bases and J 4 bases; nucleotides not matched to a gene: 2. CDR3 DNA sequence: TGTGCCAGCAGTCCGACAGGGAATCAGCCCCAGCATTTT. Translating it yields CASSPTGNQPQHF.

Regarding this clone: The same CDR3 also results from other DNA sequences found in this sample. The V call is TRBV18, the J call TRBJ2-7; 7 positions agree with TRBD1. Trimming at V came to 6 bases and at J to 0 bases, leaving 5 bases not matched to a gene. Germline lookup yields CDR1 KGHSH and CDR2 LQKENI. There are 14 residues in the CDR3. The CDR3 protein is CASSPGTASYEQYF. The CDR3 DNA reads as TGTGCCAGCTCTCCCGGGACAGCCTCCTACGAGCAGTACTTC.

This sequence joins TRBV7-9 and TRBJ1-5, with 8 bases lining up with TRBD1. This CDR3 comprises 14 residues. Trimming took 5 bases from V and 4 from J; bases not matched to a gene: 4. Germline assignment: CDR1 SEHNR and CDR2 FQNEAQ (reference sequence). CDR3 amino acids: CASSRTGLNQPQHF. The CDR3 DNA reads as TGTGCCAGCAGCCGGACAGGGTTAAATCAGCCCCAGCATTTT.

The J gene is TRBJ1-1, the V gene TRBV6-2 or TRBV6-3; 9 bases are a match to TRBD1. V lost 5 bases and J lost 12; bases outside the gene matches: 10. Germline values: CDR1 MNHEY, CDR2 SVGEGT. The CDR3 covers 13 residues. In DNA, the CDR3 is TGTGCCAGCAGTCACCGGGACAGGGTTTCGACTTTCTTT. It is translated as CASSHRDRVSTFF.